These 10 T cell receptor beta chains came from one sample sequenced in a study of T cells in Graves' hyperthyroidism and ophthalmopathy. Using RNA transcripts as the source, TCR beta CDR3 regions were amplified. The TCR CDR3 was amplified in a first-round RT-PCR using the HTBI primer set. Each CDR3 protein is one row after TCRdb ran MiXCR on the multiplex PCR reads. The table has over 250,000 distinct CDR3 sequences, 25% to 30% seen once. Sequences were obtained from blood. Receptors originate from a man aged 35 to 55 with Graves' hyperthyroidism that later progressed to Graves' ophthalmopathy.

This chain uses TRBV29-1 with TRBJ2-2; 10 bases fit TRBD2. J lost 8 bases, V lost 6 bases, and 6 bases had no gene match. The CDR3 covers 13 residues. Germline V gives CDR1 SQVTM, CDR2 ANQGSEA. This CDR3 is CSVAGLAAGELFF. CDR3 DNA: TGCAGCGTCGCAGGACTAGCGGCAGGGGAGCTGTTTTTT.

V usage is TRBV20-1 and J usage is TRBJ1-2; D is unclear. V lost 6 bases, J lost 3 bases, and 14 bases lay in between. This CDR3 has 13 residues. Looked up from germline, CDR1 is DFQATT and CDR2 is SNEGSKA (reference sequence). This CDR3 reads CSASGQDHYGYTF. In DNA, the CDR3 is TGCAGTGCCTCCGGGCAGGACCACTATGGCTACACCTTC.

The V call is TRBV20-1, the J call TRBJ2-5, with D unresolved. CDR1 DFQATT and CDR2 SNEGSKA come from the germline V gene (reference sequence). Between the trimmed V and J ends, which lost 3 bases and 5 bases, there was a span of 16 bases. The CDR3 runs 14 residues. The CDR3 region is CSASPRGLRETQYF. Here the CDR3 DNA reads TGCAGTGCTAGCCCCCGAGGCCTGAGGGAGACCCAGTACTTC.

This clonotype was counted many times. The chain couples TRBV19 to TRBJ1-2, with D perhaps matching TRBD1 (6 bases). CDR1 LNHDA and CDR2 SQIVND come from the germline V gene (reference sequence). This CDR3 is 13 amino acids long. The V end was cut by 3 bases, the J end by 6 bases, with 11 bases between. The chain's CDR3 is CASSIGQGHGYTF. CDR3 nucleotides: TGTGCCAGTAGTATCGGGCAGGGGCATGGCTACACCTTC.

This clonotype was counted ten times or more. The chain uses TRBV11-3 and TRBJ2-5; D gene uncertain. The CDR3 loop spans 13 amino acids. Germline V gene data show CDR1 as SGHNT and CDR2 as YENEEA. The V and J ends lost 2 bases and 5 bases respectively, with 9 bases between them. The CDR3 here is CASSLWAEETQYF. DNA of the CDR3: TGTGCCAGCAGCTTATGGGCGGAGGAGACCCAGTACTTC.

This clonotype was seen only once. The gene calls are TRBV7-2 and TRBJ2-7, with 7 nucleotides matching TRBD1. Germline CDR1 is SGHTA and CDR2 is FQGNSA. The V and J ends lost 2 bases and 12 bases, in that order; junction bases with no gene match: 10. This CDR3 comprises 13 residues. CDR3 in amino acids: CASSLTWDSRLYF. DNA of the CDR3: TGTGCCAGCAGCTTAACCTGGGACAGTCGGTTGTACTTC.

This clonotype showed up many times. The gene calls are TRBV27 and TRBJ2-7; 10 bases line up with TRBD2. The CDR3 covers 15 residues. V lost 6 bases, J lost 2 bases, and 7 bases stayed unmatched. Per the germline V gene, CDR1 is MNHEY and CDR2 is SMNVEV (reference sequence). This chain's CDR3 is CASSLRLAGAYEQYF. CDR3 coding DNA: TGTGCCAGCAGCCTCAGACTAGCGGGTGCCTACGAGCAGTACTTC.

The chain couples TRBV20-1 to TRBJ2-7; TRBD2 matches 11 bases. This CDR3 region has 15 residues. The V segment lost 3 bases and the J segment 10 bases; nucleotides outside the gene matches: 14. The germline gives CDR1 DFQATT, CDR2 SNEGSKA (reference sequence). Here the CDR3 reads CSASALAGVARHQYF. DNA of the CDR3: TGCAGTGCTAGTGCACTAGCGGGAGTGGCCCGGCACCAGTACTTC.

This clonotype appeared many times. The chain carries TRBV5-1 and TRBJ2-7, with D hard to call. This CDR3 spans 13 amino acids. Germline V gene sequence: CDR1 SGHRS, CDR2 YFSETQ. Trimming took off 3 bases at V and 6 bases at J, with 13 bases between the two ends. The CDR3 region is CASSSDEPGEQYF. CDR3 sequence (DNA): TGCGCCAGCAGCTCCGATGAACCGGGCGAGCAGTACTTC.

The chain combines TRBV28 with TRBJ2-5; TRBD1 matches at 7 bases. Trimming cost V 7 bases and J 2 bases; bases outside gene matches: 13. This CDR3 comprises 16 residues. The germline gives CDR1 MDHEN, CDR2 SYDVKM. The CDR3 nucleotides are TGTGCCAGCAATCCGGGACAGCGGATTACTCAAGAGACCCAGTACTTC. It yields the protein CASNPGQRITQETQYF.